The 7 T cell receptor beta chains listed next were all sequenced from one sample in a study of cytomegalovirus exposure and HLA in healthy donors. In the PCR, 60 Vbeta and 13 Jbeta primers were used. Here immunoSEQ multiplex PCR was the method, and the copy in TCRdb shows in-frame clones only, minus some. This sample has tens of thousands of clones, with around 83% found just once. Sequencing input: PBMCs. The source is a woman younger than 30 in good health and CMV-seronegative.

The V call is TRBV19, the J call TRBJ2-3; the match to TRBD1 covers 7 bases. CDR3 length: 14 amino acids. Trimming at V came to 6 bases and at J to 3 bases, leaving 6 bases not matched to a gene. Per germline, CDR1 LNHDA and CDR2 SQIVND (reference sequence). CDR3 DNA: TGTGCCAGTAGGACAGGGTTGGGGACAGATACGCAGTATTTT. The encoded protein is CASRTGLGTDTQYF. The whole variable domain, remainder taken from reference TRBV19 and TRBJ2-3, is DGGITQSPKYLFRKEGQNVTLSCEQNLNHDAMYWYRQDPGQGLRLIYYSQIVNDFQKGDIAEGYSVSREKKESFPLTVTSAQKNPTAFYLCASRTGLGTDTQYFGPGTRLTVL.

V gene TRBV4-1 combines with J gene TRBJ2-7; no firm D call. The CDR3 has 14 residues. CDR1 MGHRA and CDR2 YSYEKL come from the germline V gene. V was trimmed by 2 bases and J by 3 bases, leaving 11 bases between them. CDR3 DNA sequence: TGCGCCAGCAGCCAAATAGGAGTCCTCTACGAGCAGTACTTC. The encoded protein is CASSQIGVLYEQYF.

The chain's CDR3 is CASRTGTGYNEQFF. The CDR3 DNA sequence: TGTGCCAGTAGGACCGGGACAGGGTACAATGAGCAGTTCTTC. V and J are TRBV19 and TRBJ2-1; TRBD1 matches at 9 bases. J lost 4 bases, V lost 6 bases, and 4 bases had no gene match. This CDR3 has 14 amino acids. The germline V gene has CDR1 LNHDA and CDR2 SQIVND (reference sequence).

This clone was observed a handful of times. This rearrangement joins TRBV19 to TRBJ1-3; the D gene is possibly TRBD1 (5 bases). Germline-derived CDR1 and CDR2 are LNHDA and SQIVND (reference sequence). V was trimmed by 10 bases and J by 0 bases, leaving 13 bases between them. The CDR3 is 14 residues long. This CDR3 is CAIGGPNSGNTIYF. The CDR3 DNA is TGTGCCATCGGGGGACCGAACTCTGGAAACACCATATATTTT.

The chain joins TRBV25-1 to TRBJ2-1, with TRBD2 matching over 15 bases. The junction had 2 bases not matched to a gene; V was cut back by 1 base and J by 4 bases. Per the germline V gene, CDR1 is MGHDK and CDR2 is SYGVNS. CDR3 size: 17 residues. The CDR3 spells CASSESGTSGGYNEQFF. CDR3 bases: TGTGCCAGCAGTGAATCAGGGACTAGCGGGGGGTACAATGAGCAGTTCTTC.

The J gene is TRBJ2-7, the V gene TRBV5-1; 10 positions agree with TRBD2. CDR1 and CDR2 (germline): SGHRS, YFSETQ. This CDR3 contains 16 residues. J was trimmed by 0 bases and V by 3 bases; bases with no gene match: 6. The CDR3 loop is CASSSWTSGPSYEQYF. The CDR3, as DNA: TGCGCCAGCAGCTCATGGACTAGCGGACCCTCCTACGAGCAGTACTTC. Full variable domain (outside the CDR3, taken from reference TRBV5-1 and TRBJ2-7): KAGVTQTPRYLIKTRGQQVTLSCSPISGHRSVSWYQQTPGQGLQFLFEYFSETQRNKGNFPGRFSGRQFSNSRSEMNVSTLELGDSALYLCASSSWTSGPSYEQYFGPGTRLTVT.

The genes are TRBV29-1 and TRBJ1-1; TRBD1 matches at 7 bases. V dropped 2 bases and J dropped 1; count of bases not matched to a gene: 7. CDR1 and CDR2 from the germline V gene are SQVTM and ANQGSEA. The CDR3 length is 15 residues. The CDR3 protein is CSVERDSLENTEAFF. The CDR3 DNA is TGCAGCGTTGAAAGGGACAGCCTGGAGAACACTGAAGCTTTCTTT.